The 14 T cell receptor beta chains reported below all come from one sample, sequenced in a study of metastatic and nonmetastatic thyroid tumors. Thyroid surgery took place with no prior treatment in any patient. MiXCR re-clonotyped the PCR reads for TCRdb. The sample contains around 26,000 clones, less than 25% of which appear only once. Sequencing was performed on blood. The receptor set was obtained from a female donor with papillary thyroid cancer or a benign thyroid nodule (not recorded which). Some clones in this sample may be carry-over from other donors' samples.

This clone was found many times. V and J are TRBV5-6 and TRBJ2-1, with 8 bases matching TRBD2. The J segment lost 15 bases and the V segment lost 4 bases, leaving 9 bases of the junction unmatched. The germline gives CDR1 SGHDT, CDR2 YYEEEE. This CDR3 comprises 12 residues. The chain's CDR3 is CASSTGLAGLFF. DNA of the CDR3: TGTGCCAGCAGCACCGGACTAGCCGGTCTGTTCTTC.

In this sample, this clone turned up a few times. One junction end disagrees with the germline gene, perhaps due to a read error. The chain recombines TRBV2 with TRBJ1-2, with D maybe TRBD1 (6 bases). Per germline, CDR1 SNHLY and CDR2 FYNNEI. CDR3 length equals 12 residues. Written as DNA, the CDR3 is TGTGCCAGCACTCCAGGGGCCTATGGCTACAAATTC. Its translation: CASTPGAYGYKF.

This clone was seen at least ten times. The chain is built from TRBV4-1 and TRBJ2-3; 8 bases line up with TRBD1. CDR3 length equals 14 residues. The V gene end was trimmed by 7 bases and the J gene end by 5 bases; junction bases not matched to a gene: 8. Germline CDR1 and CDR2: MGHRA and YSYEKL. The CDR3 here is CASTLTGGIDTQYF. The CDR3 DNA reads TGCGCCAGCACCCTCACAGGGGGTATAGATACGCAGTATTTT.

This clone was observed many times. The chain combines TRBV14 with TRBJ2-3; 9 bases line up with TRBD1. The CDR3 is 20 residues long. J gave up 1 base and V 0 bases, and 14 bases lay outside the gene matches. Germline V CDR1 and CDR2: SGHDN, FVKESK. CDR3 nucleotide sequence: TGTGCCAGCAGCCAAGAGGGGACAGGGTCCATAATTGAGGGCACAGATACGCAGTATTTT. This sequence encodes CASSQEGTGSIIEGTDTQYF.

This chain uses TRBV6-1 with TRBJ1-4, with D possibly matching TRBD1 (5 bases). CDR3 size: 13 residues. V lost 7 bases and J 3 bases, leaving 9 bases between the germline ends. Germline lookup yields CDR1 MNHNS and CDR2 SASEGT. CDR3 sequence reads: CASIRGPNEKLFF. CDR3 in DNA: TGTGCCAGCATAAGGGGCCCTAATGAAAAACTGTTTTTT.

The J gene is TRBJ2-7, the V gene TRBV12-3 or TRBV12-4; D may match TRBD1 or TRBD2 (8 bases each). V was shortened by 7 bases and J by 11 bases, with 21 bases between the two germline ends. This CDR3 contains 13 residues. The CDR3 DNA reads TGTGCCAGCATCCCAGGGGGCAAGCGGGAGAAGTACTTC. Translating it yields CASIPGGKREKYF.

The chain links TRBV9 to TRBJ2-1; 8 nucleotides align to TRBD2. Germline loops: CDR1 SGDLS, CDR2 YYNGEE. The CDR3 runs 16 residues. V lost 0 bases, J lost 6 bases, and 8 bases stayed unmatched. CDR3 residues: CASSVVGAGGPNEQFF. CDR3 bases: TGTGCCAGCAGCGTAGTAGGTGCGGGAGGCCCCAATGAGCAGTTCTTC.

This clone was recorded at least ten times. The chain combines TRBV14 with TRBJ1-3; 9 bases are a match to TRBD1. This CDR3 is built from 15 residues. The V gene's germline CDR1 is SGHDN and CDR2 FVKESK. Trimming took 1 base from V and 5 from J; bases not matched to a gene: 3. For the CDR3, the DNA is TGTGCCAGCAGCCAAGTACAGGGGGCGAGAAACACCATATATTTT. Protein product: CASSQVQGARNTIYF.

Concerning this clone itself: The CDR3 end shows no conserved phenylalanine or tryptophan, and so a read error is likely. CDR3 protein: CASSQNPGEGYTL. CDR3 bases: TGCGCCAGCAGCCAGAATCCCGGAGAGGGCTACACCTTA. V and J are TRBV4-3 and TRBJ1-2; no reliable D call. V lost 3 bases, J lost 8 bases, and 13 bases lay in between. CDR1 is LGHNA, CDR2 YSLEER, per germline. The CDR3 consists of 13 residues.

This clone occurred many times. V gene TRBV6-2 or TRBV6-3 combines with J gene TRBJ2-3; 11 nucleotides match TRBD1. CDR1 is MNHEY, CDR2 SVGEGT, per germline. V dropped 4 bases and J dropped 4; count of bases not matched to a gene: 4. The CDR3 is 15 residues long. The CDR3 DNA is TGTGCCAGCAGTTCGGGACAGGGGGAGGCAGATACGCAGTATTTT. Its protein product is CASSSGQGEADTQYF.

There are many counts of this clone. The chain couples TRBV28 to TRBJ1-1, with D uncertain. The CDR3 is 16 amino acids. Germline-derived CDR1 and CDR2 are MDHEN and SYDVKM. The ends were cut back, 0 bases at V and 7 bases at J, with 18 bases in the middle. The CDR3 sequence is CASSLWSGTIGIEAFF. The CDR3 nucleotides are TGTGCCAGCAGTTTATGGTCGGGAACTATTGGTATTGAAGCTTTCTTT.

The V call is TRBV20-1, the J call TRBJ2-5, with D possibly called TRBD1 or TRBD2 (6 bases each). V gave up 5 bases and J gave up 4 bases, with 14 bases separating them. The length of the CDR3 is 13 residues. CDR1 and CDR2 (germline): DFQATT, SNEGSKA (reference sequence). Here the CDR3 DNA reads TGCAGTGCTTGTTTTACGGGGGCAGAGACCCAGTACTTC. Translated, it gives CSACFTGAETQYF.

This clone was recorded at least ten times. The chain joins TRBV5-4 to TRBJ2-7; D may be TRBD1 or TRBD2 (5 bases each). The germline V and J ends were trimmed by 4 bases and 3 bases, with 14 bases remaining between them. Germline values: CDR1 SGHNT, CDR2 YYREEE (reference sequence). The CDR3 runs to 14 residues. CDR3 protein: CASSPRGGVYEQYF. The CDR3 coding sequence is TGTGCCAGCAGCCCTCGGGGCGGAGTCTACGAGCAGTACTTC.

This clone was counted many times. V usage is TRBV5-1 and J usage is TRBJ2-1; D is ambiguous. Germline V lookup: CDR1 SGHRS, CDR2 YFSETQ. The CDR3 sequence is 11 residues long. Trimming left V 4 bases short and J 4 bases short, with 3 bases between. CDR3 nucleotides: TGCGCCAGCAGCGATTACAATGAGCAGTTCTTC. Translated, it gives CASSDYNEQFF.